The clone carrying this T cell receptor (beta chain) has a single count. Generated by immunoSEQ multiplex PCR, the TCRdb table keeps only in-frame clones and is missing some. The sample holds about 210,000 clones, 70% to 90% seen once. Those enrolled, adults aged roughly 18 to 95 years, came from about two dozen US areas. All recovered Cohort 3 donors got two negative PCRs, got clearance, or saw symptom resolution. The sample originates from a study of blood T cell repertoires in COVID-19. Looking at the study overall: There were acute and convalescent COVID-19 samples, and they came from the United States, Italy and Spain.

The CDR3 runs 15 residues. J gave up 15 bases and V 0 bases, and 13 bases lay outside the gene matches. Per germline, CDR1 LGHNA and CDR2 YNFKEQ. The sequence was obtained from a man aged 25-45 years who had recovered from COVID-19. The chain recombines TRBV4-2 with TRBJ2-1; TRBD2 agrees at 8 bases. Input material: PBMCs or T cells enriched from blood (not recorded which). CDR3 coding DNA: TGTGCCAGCAGCCAAGATAGGGACCCGGGACTAGACCGGTTCTTC. Translating gives CASSQDRDPGLDRFF.